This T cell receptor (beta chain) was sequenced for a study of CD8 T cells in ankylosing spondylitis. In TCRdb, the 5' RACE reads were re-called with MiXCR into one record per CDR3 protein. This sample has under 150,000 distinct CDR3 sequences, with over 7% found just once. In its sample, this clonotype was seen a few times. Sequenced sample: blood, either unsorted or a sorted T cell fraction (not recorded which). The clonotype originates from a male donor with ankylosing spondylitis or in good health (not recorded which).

The CDR3 reads CASSYYSTSGSPGELFF. The CDR3 DNA reads as TGTGCCAGCAGTTACTATTCGACTAGCGGGAGTCCCGGGGAGCTGTTTTTT. The chain employs TRBV6-2 or TRBV6-3 and TRBJ2-2, with TRBD2 matching 12 bases. The CDR3 runs to 17 residues. CDR1 and CDR2 (germline): MNHEY, SVGEGT. V dropped 1 base and J dropped 6; count of bases not matched to a gene: 6.